The source of this T cell receptor beta chain is a study of shared clonotypes between healthy human individuals. CD8 cells classed as naive were CD45RO-negative and positively selected for CCR7, excluding terminally differentiated effector memory CD45RA+ cells. In the case of this clone: Its specificity is not known.

A deep-level run was used for the assay. Repertoires were generated with immunoSEQ multiplex PCR, while TCRdb's copy carries only in-frame clones and drops some. The sample contains around 2,000,000 clones, about 95% of which appear only once. Regarding the study as a whole: Larger richness was generally estimated for naive than memory subsets.

This CDR3 comprises 15 residues. The sample was naive CD8+ T cells sorted from blood. The rearrangement joins TRBV21-1 to TRBJ2-5; the listed D gene, TRBD1, was not tested against the DNA. TRBV21-1 counts as a pseudogene. This sequence originates from a young man in good health. CDR3 DNA sequence: TGTGCCAGCAGCAATGCATCCAGGGGCCAAGAGACCCAGTACTTC. Translating gives CASSNASRGQETQYF.